These 27 T cell receptor beta chains originate from one sample sequenced in a study of identical twins (dated by TCRdb to the mid-2010s). Library prep was done by 5' RACE. The instrument was an Illumina HiSeq 2000. TCRdb reran the public reads through fastp at Q25 and MiXCR, keeping productive beta chains. Rows merge per CDR3 protein into single entries with the most common DNA and genes. The sample profile shows roughly 490,000 distinct CDR3 sequences; around 15% of them were found once. The ten biggest clones cover about 0.94% of the sample. The data also belong to a second study, concerning yellow fever vaccine responses in identical twins.

Sequenced input: CD4+ T cells sorted from blood. The source is a woman aged 18-35 years in good health.

In its sample, this clonotype was seen a few times. CDR3 protein: CSAREGRIGEKLFF. The CDR3 nucleotides are TGCAGTGCTAGAGAGGGAAGAATTGGTGAAAAACTGTTTTTT. The genes are TRBV20-1 and TRBJ1-4, with D hard to call. This CDR3 spans 14 amino acids. The V end was cut by 0 bases, the J end by 7 bases, with 12 bases between. Germline V gene lookup returns CDR1 DFQATT and CDR2 SNEGSKA (reference sequence).

This chain links TRBV29-1 with TRBJ2-6; possibly TRBD2 for D (6 bases). V shed 6 bases and J shed 5 bases, with 14 bases lying between them. The CDR3 covers 14 residues. CDR1 is SQVTM, CDR2 ANQGSEA, per germline. In DNA, the CDR3 is TGCAGCGTGCGGGACGATCTAAGGGCCAACGTCCTGACTTTC. This encodes CSVRDDLRANVLTF.

The sample holds a few counts of this clonotype. The chain combines TRBV2 with TRBJ1-3; D is possibly TRBD1 (6 bases). Trimming left V 5 bases short and J 0 bases short, with 14 bases between. The germline gives CDR1 SNHLY, CDR2 FYNNEI. This CDR3 has 16 amino acids. The DNA for the CDR3 is TGTGCCAGCAGTCGGGACATACTCCCCTCTGGAAACACCATATATTTT. Residues: CASSRDILPSGNTIYF.

This clonotype occurred a few times. V is TRBV5-1 and J is TRBJ2-7, with 8 nucleotides matching TRBD2. With 3 bases clipped from V and 7 bases from J, the junction kept 3 bases outside the gene matches. Germline V lookup: CDR1 SGHRS, CDR2 YFSETQ. This CDR3 is 12 amino acids long. For the CDR3, the DNA is TGCGCCAGCAGCTCCTTAGCGGGGGAGCAGTACTTC. This encodes CASSSLAGEQYF.

The J gene is TRBJ2-1, the V gene TRBV27, with D perhaps matching TRBD1 (6 bases). Germline CDR1 MNHEY, CDR2 SMNVEV (reference sequence). The V end was cut by 4 bases, the J end by 5 bases, with 15 bases between. The CDR3 loop spans 15 amino acids. CDR3 sequence: CASSYETGDHNEQFF. For the CDR3, the DNA is TGTGCCAGCAGTTATGAGACAGGAGATCACAATGAGCAGTTCTTC.

This clonotype turned up a few times. The chain combines TRBV2 with TRBJ2-5; tentatively, D is TRBD2 (6 bases). Per germline, CDR1 SNHLY and CDR2 FYNNEI. This CDR3 is 15 amino acids long. Trimming pared 8 bases from V and 5 bases from J, leaving 21 bases between. The CDR3 loop reads CASRTDQGGGETQYF. The CDR3 nucleotides are TGTGCCAGCCGAACCGACCAGGGAGGAGGTGAGACCCAGTACTTC.

This clonotype was seen a handful of times. V gene TRBV11-2 combines with J gene TRBJ2-3, with D perhaps TRBD2 (5 bases). CDR3 length: 14 residues. V shed 5 bases and J shed 2 bases, with 11 bases lying between them. Per the germline V gene, CDR1 is SGHAT and CDR2 is FQNNGV. The CDR3 DNA follows: TGTGCCAGCAGCCCCCGGACTCCCACAGATACGCAGTATTTT. It translates to CASSPRTPTDTQYF.

Only a few counts were recorded for this clonotype. This chain links TRBV18 with TRBJ2-3; TRBD2 agrees at 10 bases. The CDR3 spans 15 residues. Germline V gene lookup returns CDR1 KGHSH and CDR2 LQKENI. Trimming cost V 5 bases and J 6 bases; bases outside gene matches: 8. The DNA of the CDR3 is TGTGCCAGCTCATCCCTAGCGGGAGCAGCCGATACGCAGTATTTT. Translated: CASSSLAGAADTQYF.

This clonotype was seen more than once but under ten times. The chain couples TRBV24-1 to TRBJ2-5, with TRBD1 matching 10 bases. Germline V gives CDR1 KGHDR, CDR2 SFDVKD. V shed 3 bases and J 4 bases; nucleotides not matched to a gene: 4. This CDR3 is 15 amino acids long. The CDR3 is CATSDPGQGGETQYF. The CDR3 region has the DNA TGTGCCACCAGTGATCCAGGACAGGGGGGAGAGACCCAGTACTTC.

This clonotype was counted only a few times. This chain uses TRBV6-1 with TRBJ2-4, with 8 bases aligning to TRBD1. After removal of 6 bases from V and 4 bases from J, the junction contained 8 bases not matched to a gene. The germline CDR1 and CDR2 sequences are MNHNS and SASEGT. The CDR3 spans 15 residues. The CDR3 DNA sequence: TGTGCCAGCAGCCTCTATGGACAGGGAAAAAACATTCAGTACTTC. Its protein product is CASSLYGQGKNIQYF.

The chain recombines TRBV19 with TRBJ2-5; D perhaps matches TRBD2 (7 bases). The germline V gene encodes CDR1 LNHDA and CDR2 SQIVND (reference sequence). With 4 bases removed from V and 4 bases from J, the gap between germline ends came to 13 bases. This CDR3 is built from 14 residues. CDR3 protein: CASSKGGKGETQYF. The CDR3 DNA reads TGTGCCAGTAGTAAGGGGGGGAAAGGAGAGACCCAGTACTTC. Combining the CDR3 with reference TRBV19 and TRBJ2-5 gives the whole variable domain DGGITQSPKYLFRKEGQNVTLSCEQNLNHDAMYWYRQDPGQGLRLIYYSQIVNDFQKGDIAEGYSVSREKKESFPLTVTSAQKNPTAFYLCASSKGGKGETQYFGPGTRLLVL.

This chain uses TRBV28 with TRBJ1-5; D remains unclear. Germline-derived CDR1 and CDR2 are MDHEN and SYDVKM. V was cut by 4 bases and J by 5 bases, with 15 bases left in between. The CDR3 consists of 15 residues. Here the CDR3 reads CASSSPGPPYQPQHF. The CDR3 bases are TGTGCCAGCAGTTCCCCCGGGCCGCCCTATCAGCCCCAGCATTTT.

This clonotype was picked up a small number of times. A single base separates this from a much larger clone, so it may be a read error. The J gene is TRBJ2-7, the V gene TRBV2; TRBD2 aligns across 10 bases. Looked up from germline, CDR1 is SNHLY and CDR2 is FYNNEI. CDR3 size: 18 residues. CDR3 sequence (DNA): TGTGCCTGCAGTTTCGGTAGCGGGGGGTTGGTCATTGGCTACGAGCAGTACTTC. Amino acids: CACSFGSGGLVIGYEQYF.

The J gene is TRBJ2-5, the V gene TRBV7-3; D is ambiguous. Trimming left V 1 base short and J 1 base short, with 7 bases between. The germline CDR1 and CDR2 sequences are SGHTA and FQGTGA. The CDR3 spans 14 residues. CDR3 in amino acids: CASSLRASQETQYF. CDR3 coding DNA: TGTGCCAGCAGCTTAAGGGCTAGCCAAGAGACCCAGTACTTC.

V gene TRBV27 combines with J gene TRBJ2-6; TRBD2 might be the D (7 bases). The germline gives CDR1 MNHEY, CDR2 SMNVEV (reference sequence). V was cut by 5 bases and J by 2 bases, with 19 bases left in between. This CDR3 is built from 18 residues. Here the CDR3 DNA reads TGTGCCAGCAGTCTCCTAGGGGGGGCCAAAGCTGGGGCCAACGTCCTGACTTTC. Translation: CASSLLGGAKAGANVLTF. The full variable domain, in which reference TRBV27 and TRBJ2-6 provide the parts outside the CDR3, is EAQVTQNPRYLITVTGKKLTVTCSQNMNHEYMSWYRQDPGLGLRQIYYSMNVEVTDKGDVPEGYKVSRKEKRNFPLILESPSPNQTSLYFCASSLLGGAKAGANVLTFGAGSRLTVL.

This rearrangement joins TRBV5-8 to TRBJ2-1; 10 bases align to TRBD2. This CDR3 spans 16 amino acids. With V trimmed by 0 bases and J by 6 bases, 6 bases remained unmatched. Per the germline V gene, CDR1 is SGHTS and CDR2 is YDEGEE. CDR3 in DNA: TGTGCCAGCAGCTTGGTCGTACTAGCGGGGACCAATGAGCAGTTCTTC. This translates into CASSLVVLAGTNEQFF.

The chain employs TRBV7-9 and TRBJ2-1, with 9 nucleotides matching TRBD2. From germline, CDR1 is SEHNR and CDR2 FQNEAQ (reference sequence). The CDR3 length is 15 residues. The V and J ends lost 5 bases and 14 bases, in that order; junction bases with no gene match: 16. CDR3 sequence (DNA): TGTGCCAGCAGCCTACTGGAGGGACTAGCAAGTGGGGAGTTCTTC. It specifies CASSLLEGLASGEFF.

Many counts were recorded for this clonotype. The chain uses TRBV20-1 and TRBJ2-2, with a tentative D call TRBD1 (5 bases). Trimming left V 6 bases short and J 7 bases short, with 9 bases between. Germline CDR1 reads DFQATT; CDR2 reads SNEGSKA (reference sequence). The CDR3 extends over 11 amino acids. The CDR3 coding sequence is TGCAGTGCAGGCCAGGGCGGGGAGCTGTTTTTT. Protein sequence: CSAGQGGELFF.

The gene calls are TRBV7-6 and TRBJ2-5; no clear D. The V end was cut by 5 bases, the J end by 0 bases, with 10 bases between. The CDR3 is made up of 14 amino acids. Germline CDR1 is SGHVS and CDR2 is FNYEAQ. CDR3 protein: CASSIGIYQETQYF. CDR3 nucleotide sequence: TGTGCCAGCAGCATAGGGATATACCAAGAGACCCAGTACTTC.

The chain recombines TRBV3-1 with TRBJ2-1; the D gene is possibly TRBD2 (6 bases). The CDR3 covers 17 residues. Germline CDR1 is LGHDT and CDR2 is YNNKEL (reference sequence). V lost 1 base, J lost 0 bases, and 13 bases lay in between. The DNA for the CDR3 is TGTGCCAGCAGCCAAGGTAGCGGAGCCTTCTCCTACAATGAGCAGTTCTTC. Protein sequence: CASSQGSGAFSYNEQFF.

This clonotype has only a few counts. The rearrangement uses TRBV5-1 and TRBJ2-5; D uncertain. The CDR3 is 14 amino acids. Trimming took off 0 bases at V and 3 bases at J, with 9 bases between the two ends. The germline CDR1 and CDR2 sequences are SGHRS and YFSETQ. The CDR3 region is CASSLGNLEETQYF. CDR3 DNA: TGCGCCAGCAGCTTGGGCAATTTGGAAGAGACCCAGTACTTC.

This clonotype has only a few counts. The chain employs TRBV2 and TRBJ2-2; D gene unclear. The CDR3 has 12 amino acids. Trimming cost V 8 bases and J 3 bases, with 7 bases left between them. In germline, CDR1 is SNHLY, CDR2 FYNNEI. The CDR3 loop is CASGKDTGELFF. In DNA, the CDR3 is TGTGCCAGCGGAAAGGACACCGGGGAGCTGTTTTTT.

This clonotype was observed a handful of times. This chain joins TRBV30 and TRBJ2-3; unclear D gene. This CDR3 has 13 amino acids. Trimming shortened V by 2 bases and J by 0 bases, and 6 bases separated the two germline ends. In germline, CDR1 is GTSNPN, CDR2 SVGIG (reference sequence). This CDR3 reads CAWSKDSTDTQYF. DNA for the CDR3: TGTGCCTGGAGTAAAGACAGCACAGATACGCAGTATTTT.

This clonotype has more than one count but fewer than ten. The chain uses TRBV7-2 and TRBJ2-2, with 7 positions matching TRBD1. The CDR3 loop spans 15 amino acids. Germline loops: CDR1 SGHTA, CDR2 FQGNSA. V was clipped by 5 bases and J by 4 bases; unmatched bases: 7. DNA of the CDR3: TGTGCCAGCAGCCCAGGGGACAGATTCACCGGGGAGCTGTTTTTT. It encodes CASSPGDRFTGELFF.

This chain uses TRBV3-1 with TRBJ2-4, with D perhaps matching TRBD1 (7 bases). V dropped 3 bases and J dropped 3 bases, with 12 bases sitting between them. In germline, CDR1 is LGHDT, CDR2 YNNKEL (reference sequence). The CDR3 contains 15 residues. CDR3 DNA: TGTGCCAGCAGCCACCGCCAGGGGGGCAAAAACATTCAGTACTTC. It encodes CASSHRQGGKNIQYF.

This clonotype was counted only a few times. The chain uses TRBV2 and TRBJ1-2; 9 positions agree with TRBD1. Per the germline V gene, CDR1 is SNHLY and CDR2 is FYNNEI. J was trimmed by 8 bases and V by 6 bases; bases with no gene match: 10. CDR3 length: 14 amino acids. The chain's CDR3 is CASRATGGVKGYTF. For the CDR3, the DNA is TGTGCCAGCAGGGCGACAGGGGGAGTGAAAGGCTACACCTTC.

The chain carries TRBV20-1 and TRBJ2-3; 10 bases agree with TRBD2. The V gene end was trimmed by 2 bases and the J gene end by 4 bases; junction bases not matched to a gene: 9. The CDR3 runs 16 residues. CDR1 and CDR2 (germline): DFQATT, SNEGSKA (reference sequence). The DNA for the CDR3 is TGCAGTGCTAGAAGCGTAGCGGGGGGCCCCCCAGATACGCAGTATTTT. It is translated as CSARSVAGGPPDTQYF.